This is a list of T cell receptor beta chains from one sample in a study of blood T cell repertoires in COVID-19. The repertoire was sequenced with immunoSEQ multiplex PCR; TCRdb's copy has only in-frame clones and lacks some. The sample has under 400,000 clones; 85% to 90% are singletons. Sample: PBMCs or T cells enriched from blood (not recorded which). These receptors came from a woman aged 30 to 39 who had been exposed to COVID-19. CDR3s include the opening cysteine and the closing phenylalanine or tryptophan. D genes are given only for firm matches.

v_gene: TRBV7-9
d_gene: NA
j_gene: TRBJ1-4
CDR3nt: TGTGCCAGCAGCCGGGGGATTAATGAAAAACTGTTTTTT
CDR3aa: CASSRGINEKLFF

v_gene: TRBV28
d_gene: NA
j_gene: TRBJ2-6
CDR3nt: TGTGCCAGCGCACGGGTTTCCGGGGCCAACGTCCTGACTTTC
CDR3aa: CASARVSGANVLTF

v_gene: TRBV28
d_gene: TRBD1
j_gene: TRBJ2-7
CDR3nt: TGTGCCAGCGGGCCGAACAGGGGAGTCTCCTACGAGCAGTACTTC
CDR3aa: CASGPNRGVSYEQYF

v_gene: TRBV2
d_gene: NA
j_gene: TRBJ1-6
CDR3nt: TGTGCCTCCGAAGCGGGACGGTCGTATAATTCACCCCTCCACTTT
CDR3aa: CASEAGRSYNSPLHF

v_gene: TRBV19
d_gene: NA
j_gene: TRBJ1-4
CDR3nt: TGTGCCAGTAGAATGACAGAAAAACTGTTTTTT
CDR3aa: CASRMTEKLFF

v_gene: TRBV19
d_gene: TRBD1
j_gene: TRBJ1-1
CDR3nt: TGTGCCAGTAGTATTGCCGGGACAGGGGGCGCGGACACTGAAGCTTTCTTT
CDR3aa: CASSIAGTGGADTEAFF

v_gene: TRBV7-8
d_gene: TRBD2
j_gene: TRBJ2-3
CDR3nt: TGTGCCAGCAGCTTAGGGACTAGCGAAACAGATACGCAGTATTTT
CDR3aa: CASSLGTSETDTQYF

v_gene: TRBV29-1
d_gene: TRBD1
j_gene: TRBJ2-7
CDR3nt: TGCAGCGGTGGACAGGACCTCGCCTACGAGCAGTACTTC
CDR3aa: CSGGQDLAYEQYF

v_gene: TRBV27
d_gene: NA
j_gene: TRBJ2-5
CDR3nt: TGTGCCAGCAGTCCCCTTGCCTCCAGTGGTGAGACCCAGTACTTC
CDR3aa: CASSPLASSGETQYF

v_gene: TRBV30
d_gene: TRBD1
j_gene: TRBJ2-7
CDR3nt: TGTGCCTGGAGTGGGGTCGGACAGGGGCGCTCCTACGAGCAGTACTTC
CDR3aa: CAWSGVGQGRSYEQYF

v_gene: TRBV7-9
d_gene: NA
j_gene: TRBJ2-2
CDR3nt: TGTGCCAGCAGCTTCCCCGACAGACTCACCGGGGAGCTGTTTTTT
CDR3aa: CASSFPDRLTGELFF

v_gene: TRBV29-1
d_gene: NA
j_gene: TRBJ2-7
CDR3nt: TGCAGCGTTGAACCGTCAGAAAAAGCCTACGAGCAGTACTTC
CDR3aa: CSVEPSEKAYEQYF

v_gene: TRBV29-1
d_gene: NA
j_gene: TRBJ2-7
CDR3nt: TGCAGCGGCGGGGGCGGCTCCTACGAGCAGTACTTC
CDR3aa: CSGGGGSYEQYF

v_gene: TRBV18
d_gene: NA
j_gene: TRBJ2-2
CDR3nt: TGTGCCAGCTCACCTTTTACGGCGGTTACGAACACCGGGGAGCTGTTTTTT
CDR3aa: CASSPFTAVTNTGELFF

v_gene: TRBV9
d_gene: TRBD2
j_gene: TRBJ2-7
CDR3nt: TGTGCCAGCAGCCCGGGGACTAGCGGGAGGTACGAGCAGTACTTC
CDR3aa: CASSPGTSGRYEQYF

v_gene: TRBV7-9
d_gene: TRBD2
j_gene: TRBJ2-4
CDR3nt: TGTGCCAGCAGCTTAGCGGTCGCGGGAGTGGGAAACATTCAGTACTTC
CDR3aa: CASSLAVAGVGNIQYF

v_gene: TRBV19
d_gene: TRBD1
j_gene: TRBJ1-2
CDR3nt: TGTGCCAGTAGTATAAGGGGGCGCGGTAACTATGGCTACACCTTC
CDR3aa: CASSIRGRGNYGYTF